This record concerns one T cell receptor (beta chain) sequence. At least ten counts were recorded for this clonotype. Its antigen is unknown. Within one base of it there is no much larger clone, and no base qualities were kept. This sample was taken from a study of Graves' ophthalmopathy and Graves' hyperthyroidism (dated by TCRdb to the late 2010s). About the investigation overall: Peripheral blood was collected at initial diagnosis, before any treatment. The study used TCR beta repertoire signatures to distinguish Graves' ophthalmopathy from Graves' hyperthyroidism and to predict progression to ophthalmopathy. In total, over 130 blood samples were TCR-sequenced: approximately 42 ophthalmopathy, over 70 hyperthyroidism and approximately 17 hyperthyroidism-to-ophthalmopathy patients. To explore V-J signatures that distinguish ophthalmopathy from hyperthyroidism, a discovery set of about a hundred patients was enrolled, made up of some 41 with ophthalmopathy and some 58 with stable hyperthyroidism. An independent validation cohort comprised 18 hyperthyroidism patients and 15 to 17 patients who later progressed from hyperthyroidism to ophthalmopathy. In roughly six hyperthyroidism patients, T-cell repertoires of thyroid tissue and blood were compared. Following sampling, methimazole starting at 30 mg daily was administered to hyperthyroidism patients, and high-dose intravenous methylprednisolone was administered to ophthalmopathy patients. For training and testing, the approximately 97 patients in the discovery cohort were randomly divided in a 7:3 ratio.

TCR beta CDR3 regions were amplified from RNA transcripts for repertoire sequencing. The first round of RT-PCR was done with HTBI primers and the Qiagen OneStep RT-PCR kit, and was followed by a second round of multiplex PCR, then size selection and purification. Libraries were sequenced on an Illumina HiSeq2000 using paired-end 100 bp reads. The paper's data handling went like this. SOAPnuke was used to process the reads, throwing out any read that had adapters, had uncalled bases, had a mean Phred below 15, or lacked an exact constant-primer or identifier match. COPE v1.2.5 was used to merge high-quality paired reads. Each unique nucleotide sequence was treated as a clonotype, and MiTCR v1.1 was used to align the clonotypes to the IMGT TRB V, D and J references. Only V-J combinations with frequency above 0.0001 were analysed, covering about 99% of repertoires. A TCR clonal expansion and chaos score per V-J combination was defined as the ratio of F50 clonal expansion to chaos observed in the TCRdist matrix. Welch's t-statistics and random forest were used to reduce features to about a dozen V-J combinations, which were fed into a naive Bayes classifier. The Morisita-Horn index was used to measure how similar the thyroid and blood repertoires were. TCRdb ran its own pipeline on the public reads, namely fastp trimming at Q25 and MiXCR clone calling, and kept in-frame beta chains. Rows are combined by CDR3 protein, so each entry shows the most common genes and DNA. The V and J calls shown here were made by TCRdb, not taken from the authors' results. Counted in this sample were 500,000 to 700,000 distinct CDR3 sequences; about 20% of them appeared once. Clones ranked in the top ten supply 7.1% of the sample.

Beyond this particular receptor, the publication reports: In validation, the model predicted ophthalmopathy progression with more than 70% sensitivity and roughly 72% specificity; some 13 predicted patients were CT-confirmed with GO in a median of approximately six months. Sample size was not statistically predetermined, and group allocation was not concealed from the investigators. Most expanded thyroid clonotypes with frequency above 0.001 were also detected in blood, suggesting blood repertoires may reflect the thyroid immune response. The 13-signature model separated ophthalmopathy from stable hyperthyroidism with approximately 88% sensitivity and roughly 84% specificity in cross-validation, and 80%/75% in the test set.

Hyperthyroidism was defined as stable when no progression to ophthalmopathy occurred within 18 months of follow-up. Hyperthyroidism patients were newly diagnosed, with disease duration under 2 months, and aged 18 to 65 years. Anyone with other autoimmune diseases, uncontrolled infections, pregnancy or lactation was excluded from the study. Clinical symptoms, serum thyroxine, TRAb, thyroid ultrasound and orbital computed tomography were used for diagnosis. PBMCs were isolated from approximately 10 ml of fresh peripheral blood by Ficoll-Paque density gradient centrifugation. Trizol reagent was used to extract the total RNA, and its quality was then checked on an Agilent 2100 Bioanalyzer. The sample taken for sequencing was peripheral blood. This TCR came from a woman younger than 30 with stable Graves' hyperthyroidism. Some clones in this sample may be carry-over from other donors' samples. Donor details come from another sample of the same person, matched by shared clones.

The CDR3 region reads CASSLTFVTGELFF. The bases read TGTGCCAGCAGCTTGACGTTCGTCACCGGGGAGCTGTTTTTT. The V and J genes are TRBV11-2 and TRBJ2-2, with no confident D gene call. The germline V gene sets CDR1 to SGHAT and CDR2 to FQNNGV. V loses 3 bases, J loses 4 bases, and the germline ends lie 9 bases apart. The CDR3 covers 14 residues, taking in both the cysteine and the phenylalanine. Only the CDR3 DNA is retained, 42 bases long and in frame from the first base.